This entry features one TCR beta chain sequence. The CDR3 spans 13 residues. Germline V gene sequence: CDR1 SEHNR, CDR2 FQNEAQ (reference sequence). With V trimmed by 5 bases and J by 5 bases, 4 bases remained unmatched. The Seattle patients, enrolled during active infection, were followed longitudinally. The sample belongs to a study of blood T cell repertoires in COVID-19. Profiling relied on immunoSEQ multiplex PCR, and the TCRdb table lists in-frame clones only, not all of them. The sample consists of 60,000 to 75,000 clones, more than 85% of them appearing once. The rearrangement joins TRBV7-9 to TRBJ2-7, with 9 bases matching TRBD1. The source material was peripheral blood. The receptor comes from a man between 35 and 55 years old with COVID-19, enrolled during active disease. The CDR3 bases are TGTGCCAGCAGCGACAGGGGGAAGGACGAGCAGTACTTC. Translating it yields CASSDRGKDEQYF.